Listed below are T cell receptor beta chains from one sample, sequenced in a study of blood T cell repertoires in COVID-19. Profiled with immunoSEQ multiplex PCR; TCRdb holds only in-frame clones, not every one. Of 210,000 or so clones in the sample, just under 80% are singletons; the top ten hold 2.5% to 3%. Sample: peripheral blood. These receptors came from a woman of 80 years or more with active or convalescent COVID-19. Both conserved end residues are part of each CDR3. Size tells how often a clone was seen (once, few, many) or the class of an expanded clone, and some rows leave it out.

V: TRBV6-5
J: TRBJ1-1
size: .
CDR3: CASSPGQGVGTEAFF

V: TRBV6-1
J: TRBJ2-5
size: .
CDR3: CASSERSGGAFETQYF

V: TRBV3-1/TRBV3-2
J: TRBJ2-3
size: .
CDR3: CASSQDWGGLTDTQYF

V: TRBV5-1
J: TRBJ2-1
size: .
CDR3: CASSWGGAGSYNEQFF

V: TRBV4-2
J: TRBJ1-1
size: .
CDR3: CASSETGMNTEAFF

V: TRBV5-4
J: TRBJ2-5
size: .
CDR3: CASSNLPRGRETQYF

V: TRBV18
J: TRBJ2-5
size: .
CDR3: CASSPPYGAETQYF

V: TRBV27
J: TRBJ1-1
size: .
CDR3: CASSRLAGNTEAFF

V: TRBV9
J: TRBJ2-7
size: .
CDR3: CASSVEPGHYEQYF

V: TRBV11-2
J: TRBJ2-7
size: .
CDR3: CASSSMDRGREQYF

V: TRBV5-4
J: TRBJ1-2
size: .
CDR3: CASSPETVNYGYTF

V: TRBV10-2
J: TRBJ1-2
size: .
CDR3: CASSQTGGYTF

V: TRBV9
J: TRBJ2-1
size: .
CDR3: CASTRTSGVNEQFF

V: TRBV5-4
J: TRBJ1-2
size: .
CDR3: CASSLTRGGYYGYTF

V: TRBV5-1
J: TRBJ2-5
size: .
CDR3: CASSLARGGGETQYF

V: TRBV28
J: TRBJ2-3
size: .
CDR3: CASSLRNPDTQYF

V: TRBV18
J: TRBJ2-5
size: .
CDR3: CASSLGGGQETQYF

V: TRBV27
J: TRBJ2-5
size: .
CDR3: CASSLRTGGWETQYF

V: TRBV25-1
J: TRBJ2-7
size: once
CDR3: CASLGTGTGGRASEQYF

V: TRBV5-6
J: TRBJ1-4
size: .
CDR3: CASSLGRDSNEKLFF

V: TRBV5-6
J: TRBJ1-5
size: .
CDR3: CASSWGQGVGHSNQPQHF

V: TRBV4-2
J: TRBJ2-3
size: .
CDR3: CASSSAGYPSTDTQYF

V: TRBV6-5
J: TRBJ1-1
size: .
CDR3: CASSYPDSRGEAFF

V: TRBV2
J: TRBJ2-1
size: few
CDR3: CASSEGFQGALGEQFF

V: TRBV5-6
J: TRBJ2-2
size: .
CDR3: CASSLLGTATTGELFF

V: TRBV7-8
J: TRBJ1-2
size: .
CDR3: CASSLEARAYGYTF

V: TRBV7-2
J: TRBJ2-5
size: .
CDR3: CASSLYPAGDAETQYF

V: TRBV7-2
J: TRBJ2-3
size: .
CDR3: CASSIGGPSTDTQYF

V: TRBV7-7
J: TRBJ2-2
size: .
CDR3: CASSLVVYTGVATGELFF

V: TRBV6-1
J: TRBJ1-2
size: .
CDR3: CASSEAPGYGYTF

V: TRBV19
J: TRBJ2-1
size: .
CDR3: CASKRATSGDEQFF

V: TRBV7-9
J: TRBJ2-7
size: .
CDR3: CASSSGTSTYEQYF

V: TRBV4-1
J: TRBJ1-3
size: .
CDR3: CASSQVLGNTIYF

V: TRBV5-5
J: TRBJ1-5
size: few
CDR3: CASSVDRGGYQPQHF

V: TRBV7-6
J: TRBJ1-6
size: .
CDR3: CASSLAGTGNSPLHF

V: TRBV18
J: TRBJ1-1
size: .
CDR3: CASSPGAGTEAFF

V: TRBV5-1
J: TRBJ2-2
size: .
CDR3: CASSQGQANTGELFF

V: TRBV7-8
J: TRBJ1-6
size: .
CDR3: CASSLGYTGSNSPLHF

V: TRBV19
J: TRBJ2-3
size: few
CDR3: CASRDRGRTDTQYF

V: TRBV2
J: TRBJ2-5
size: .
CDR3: CASTRGGGETQYF

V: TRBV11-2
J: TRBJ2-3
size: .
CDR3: CASSLEGAADTQYF

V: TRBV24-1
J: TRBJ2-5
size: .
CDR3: CATREGTGGRETQYF

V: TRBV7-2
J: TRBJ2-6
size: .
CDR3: CASSMGGTGANVLTF

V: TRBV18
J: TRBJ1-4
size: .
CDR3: CASSPTARGEKLFF

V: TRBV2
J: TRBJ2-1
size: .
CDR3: CASSDGRGDYYNEQFF

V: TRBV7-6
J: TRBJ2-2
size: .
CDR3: CASSPRTSGTGELFF

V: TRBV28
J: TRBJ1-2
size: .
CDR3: CATGDSVYGYTF

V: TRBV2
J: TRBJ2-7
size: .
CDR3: CASRDTILPYEQYF

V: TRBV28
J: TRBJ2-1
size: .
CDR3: CASSSPAMTGGNEQFF

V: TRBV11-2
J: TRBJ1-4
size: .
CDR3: CASSLDLTGSGGKLFF

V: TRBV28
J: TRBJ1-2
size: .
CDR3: CASSLVAGGTGYTF

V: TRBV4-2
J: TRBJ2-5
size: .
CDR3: CASSQEFGFSGGARQETQYF

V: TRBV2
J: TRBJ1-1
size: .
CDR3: CASSQGYRGAEAFF

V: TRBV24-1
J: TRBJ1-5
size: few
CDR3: CATSPDSNSNQPQHF

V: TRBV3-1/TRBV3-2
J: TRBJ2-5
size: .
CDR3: CASSPLGGQETQYF

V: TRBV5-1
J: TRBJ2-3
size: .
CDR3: CASSLELAGGLNTDTQYF

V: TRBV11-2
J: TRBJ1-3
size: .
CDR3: CASSRGQGAGGNTIYF